These T cell receptor beta chains were read from a single sample in a study of immune evolution from preneoplasia to lung adenocarcinoma. Method: immunoSEQ multiplex PCR; TCRdb's copy keeps in-frame clones and lacks some. Of several thousand clones listed, 70% to 85% are singletons. The specimen sequenced was FFPE invasive lung adenocarcinoma tissue. These receptors all come from a person between 50 and 69 years old with lung adenocarcinoma. Both conserved end residues are part of each CDR3. The D gene is left open where the match is weak. Clone sizes are given selectively: once, few, many, or a class where the clone is expanded.

V gene	D gene	clone size	J gene	CDR3 protein	CDR3 DNA
TRBV18	TRBD2	-	TRBJ2-3	CASSPPLLAVSTDTQYF	TGTGCCAGCTCACCACCGTTGCTAGCGGTTAGCACAGATACGCAGTATTTT
TRBV10-3	-	-	TRBJ1-5	CAISVGGFDQLQHF	TGTGCCATCAGTGTGGGGGGTTTCGATCAGCTCCAGCATTTT
TRBV30	TRBD1	-	TRBJ2-5	CAWSTGQARAQYF	TGTGCCTGGAGTACCGGACAGGCCCGGGCCCAGTACTTC
TRBV7-9	TRBD2	-	TRBJ2-4	CASSLTGTRVVIQYF	TGTGCCAGCAGCTTAACCGGGACTAGGGTTGTCATTCAGTACTTC
TRBV2	TRBD1	-	TRBJ1-5	CASRGSRGLSNQPQHF	TGTGCCAGCAGGGGATCCAGGGGGCTTAGCAATCAGCCCCAGCATTTT
TRBV20-1	-	-	TRBJ2-5	CSAATQGAQYF	TGCAGTGCCGCTACCCAGGGCGCCCAGTACTTC
TRBV29-1	-	-	TRBJ1-2	CSASGSYGYTF	TGCAGCGCGTCGGGGAGCTATGGCTACACCTTC
TRBV28	TRBD2	few	TRBJ2-5	CASSSGTRIETQYF	TGTGCCAGCAGTTCTGGGACTAGAATAGAGACCCAGTACTTC
TRBV7-9	-	-	TRBJ1-4	CASTSTAGSGEKLFF	TGTGCCAGCACCAGTACCGCGGGGTCAGGTGAAAAACTGTTTTTT
TRBV5-1	-	-	TRBJ2-3	CASRPLGGPADTQYF	TGCGCCAGCAGGCCCCTCGGAGGGCCGGCGGATACGCAGTATTTT
TRBV25-1	-	-	TRBJ1-5	CASSELTWGGNQPQHF	TGTGCCAGCAGTGAATTGACTTGGGGGGGCAATCAGCCCCAGCATTTT
TRBV11-2	TRBD1	-	TRBJ2-4	CASSPWTGTNIQYF	TGTGCCAGCAGCCCCTGGACAGGGACAAACATTCAGTACTTC
TRBV5-1	-	-	TRBJ2-2	CASRTTNTGELFF	TGCGCCAGCAGAACTACGAACACCGGGGAGCTGTTTTTT
TRBV7-8	-	once	TRBJ2-2	CASGPATGELFF	TGTGCCAGCGGCCCGGCCACCGGGGAGCTGTTTTTT
TRBV5-1	-	-	TRBJ1-1	CASSLASGGTEAFF	TGCGCCAGCAGCTTGGCGTCGGGTGGCACTGAAGCTTTCTTT
TRBV5-1	TRBD1	-	TRBJ1-2	CASSPPGQGWSGYTF	TGCGCCAGCAGCCCACCGGGACAGGGTTGGAGTGGCTACACCTTC
TRBV6-1	-	-	TRBJ2-5	CASKNPGETQYF	TGTGCCAGCAAGAACCCGGGGGAGACCCAGTACTTC
TRBV15	TRBD1	-	TRBJ2-6	CATSRDRDSGANVLTF	TGTGCCACCAGCAGGGACAGGGACTCTGGGGCCAACGTCCTGACTTTC
TRBV5-8	-	-	TRBJ1-4	CASSPRGGNEKLFF	TGTGCCAGCAGCCCGCGAGGGGGGAATGAAAAACTGTTTTTT
TRBV9	-	-	TRBJ1-1	CASSVAPAQNTEAFF	TGTGCCAGCAGCGTAGCTCCAGCGCAGAACACTGAAGCTTTCTTT
TRBV19	-	few	TRBJ2-5	CASRKESQETQYF	TGTGCCAGTAGAAAAGAAAGCCAAGAGACCCAGTACTTC
TRBV4-1	-	-	TRBJ1-2	CASRNRKTYGYTF	TGCGCCAGCAGGAACCGAAAGACCTATGGCTACACCTTC
TRBV11-2	-	-	TRBJ2-1	CASSLGRQGTIDNEQFF	TGTGCCAGCAGCTTAGGGAGACAGGGGACTATAGACAATGAGCAGTTCTTC
TRBV7-8	TRBD1	-	TRBJ2-3	CASSLMGQVVDTQYF	TGTGCCAGCAGCTTAATGGGACAGGTTGTAGATACGCAGTATTTT
TRBV5-1	-	-	TRBJ2-2	CASSKGTGTGELFF	TGCGCCAGCAGCAAAGGGACTGGCACCGGGGAGCTGTTTTTT
TRBV2	TRBD2	few	TRBJ2-7	CASETSGRAKGSEQYF	TGTGCCAGTGAGACTAGCGGGAGGGCCAAGGGTTCCGAGCAGTACTTC
TRBV10-3	TRBD2	-	TRBJ2-7	CAISESLAGGSEQYF	TGTGCCATCAGTGAGTCTCTCGCGGGAGGCTCCGAGCAGTACTTC
TRBV6-6	-	few	TRBJ1-2	CASTKGAGANYGYTF	TGTGCCAGCACCAAAGGGGCCGGCGCTAACTATGGCTACACCTTC
TRBV5-8	TRBD1	-	TRBJ2-3	CASSLGQGADTQYF	TGTGCCAGCAGCCTGGGACAGGGCGCAGATACGCAGTATTTT
TRBV5-4	-	-	TRBJ2-6	CASGQVSGANVLTF	TGTGCCAGCGGTCAGGTCTCTGGGGCCAACGTCCTGACTTTC
TRBV7-9	TRBD1	-	TRBJ2-5	CASSPRTGAEETQYF	TGTGCCAGCAGCCCCCGGACAGGGGCTGAAGAGACCCAGTACTTC
TRBV28	TRBD1	few	TRBJ1-4	CASSLGQGANEKLFF	TGTGCCAGCAGTTTAGGACAGGGAGCGAATGAAAAACTGTTTTTT
TRBV2	TRBD1	-	TRBJ1-5	CASNRDRGSNQPQHF	TGTGCCAGCAACCGGGACAGGGGATCGAATCAGCCCCAGCATTTT
TRBV7-9	-	-	TRBJ1-4	CASSFDVGSEKLFF	TGTGCCAGCAGCTTCGACGTGGGAAGTGAAAAACTGTTTTTT
TRBV7-9	-	few	TRBJ2-2	CASTARGLGPGELFF	TGTGCCAGCACCGCCCGGGGGCTGGGTCCCGGGGAGCTGTTTTTT
TRBV2	TRBD2	-	TRBJ2-1	CASSKTSGMYNEQFF	TGTGCCAGCAGCAAGACTAGCGGGATGTACAATGAGCAGTTCTTC
TRBV6-1	TRBD1	-	TRBJ2-7	CASSEGGDRVYEQYF	TGTGCCAGCAGTGAAGGGGGGGACAGGGTATATGAGCAGTACTTC
TRBV21-1	-	-	TRBJ1-5	CASNQPQHF	TGTGCCAGCAACCAGCCCCAGCATTTT
TRBV5-1	TRBD2	-	TRBJ2-7	CASSLDGRGMEQYF	TGCGCCAGCAGCTTGGACGGGAGGGGAATGGAGCAGTACTTC
TRBV18	TRBD1	few	TRBJ2-7	CASSLRTGPRSEQYF	TGTGCCAGCTCACTGAGGACAGGGCCGCGGAGCGAGCAGTACTTC
TRBV6-6	-	-	TRBJ1-3	CASRAVSGNTIYF	TGTGCCAGCAGGGCGGTCTCTGGAAACACCATATATTTT